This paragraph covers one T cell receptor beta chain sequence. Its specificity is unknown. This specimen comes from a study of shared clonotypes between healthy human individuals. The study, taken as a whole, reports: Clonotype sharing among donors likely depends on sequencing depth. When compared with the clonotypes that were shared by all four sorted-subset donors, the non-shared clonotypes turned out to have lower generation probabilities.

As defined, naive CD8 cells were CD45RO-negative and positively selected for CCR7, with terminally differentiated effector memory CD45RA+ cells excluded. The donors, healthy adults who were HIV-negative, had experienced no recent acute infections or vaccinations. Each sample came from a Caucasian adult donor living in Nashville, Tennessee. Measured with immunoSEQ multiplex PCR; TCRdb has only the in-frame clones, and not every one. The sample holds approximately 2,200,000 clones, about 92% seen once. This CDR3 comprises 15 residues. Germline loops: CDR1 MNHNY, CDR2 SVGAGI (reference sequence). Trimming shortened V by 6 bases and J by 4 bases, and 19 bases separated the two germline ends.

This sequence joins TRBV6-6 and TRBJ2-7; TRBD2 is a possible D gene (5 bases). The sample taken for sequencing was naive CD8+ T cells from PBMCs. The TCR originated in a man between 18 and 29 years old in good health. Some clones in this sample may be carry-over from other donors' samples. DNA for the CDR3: TGTGCCAGCAGGCCAGCCAGGACTTTATGGTACGAGCAGTACTTC. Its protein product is CASRPARTLWYEQYF.